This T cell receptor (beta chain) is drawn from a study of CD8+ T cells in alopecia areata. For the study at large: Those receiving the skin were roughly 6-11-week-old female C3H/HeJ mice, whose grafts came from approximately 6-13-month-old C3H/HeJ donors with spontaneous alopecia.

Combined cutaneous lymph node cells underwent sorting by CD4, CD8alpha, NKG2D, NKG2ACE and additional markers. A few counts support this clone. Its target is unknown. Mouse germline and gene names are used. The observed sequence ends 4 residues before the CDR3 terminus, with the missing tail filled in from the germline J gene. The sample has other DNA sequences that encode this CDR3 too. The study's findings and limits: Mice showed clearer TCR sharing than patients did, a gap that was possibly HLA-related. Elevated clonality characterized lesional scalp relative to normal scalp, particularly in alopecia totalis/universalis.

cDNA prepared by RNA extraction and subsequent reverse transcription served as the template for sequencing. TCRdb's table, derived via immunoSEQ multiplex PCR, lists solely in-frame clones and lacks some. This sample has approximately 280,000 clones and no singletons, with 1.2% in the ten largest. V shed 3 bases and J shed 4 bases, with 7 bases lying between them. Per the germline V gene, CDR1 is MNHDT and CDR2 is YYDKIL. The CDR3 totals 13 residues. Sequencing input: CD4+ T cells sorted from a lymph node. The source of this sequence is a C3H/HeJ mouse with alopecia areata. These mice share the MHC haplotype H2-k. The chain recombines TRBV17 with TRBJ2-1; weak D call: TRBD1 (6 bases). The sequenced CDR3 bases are TGTGCTAGCAGTAGGGGACAATATGCT. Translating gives CASSRGQYA. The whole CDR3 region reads CASSRGQYAEQFF.